This TCR beta chain originates from a study of CD8 T cells in ankylosing spondylitis. Study-wide points: In ankylosing spondylitis blood, a motif of about 8 highly homologous TCR beta variants appeared characteristic. Matched synovial fluid from ankylosing spondylitis patients was reported to be enriched for disease-linked clones. Relatively rare in peripheral blood, disease-linked clones were also CD8+.

This clonotype was found many times. Its antigen is currently unknown. TCRdb reprocessed the 5' RACE reads with MiXCR, giving one entry per CDR3 protein. The table includes about 230,000 distinct CDR3 sequences, under 8.5% detected once. In germline, CDR1 is SGHRS, CDR2 YFSETQ. V lost 2 bases and J lost 3; bases outside the gene matches: 0. CDR3 size: 13 residues. The sequenced sample consisted of blood, either unsorted or a sorted T cell fraction (not recorded which). The chain couples TRBV5-1 to TRBJ2-3, with TRBD2 matching over 7 bases. This TCR derives from a female donor with ankylosing spondylitis or in good health (not recorded which). As DNA, the CDR3 is TGCGCCAGCAGCTTCGGGAGGACAGATACGCAGTATTTT. Protein sequence: CASSFGRTDTQYF.